This TCR beta chain was sequenced during a study of shared clonotypes between healthy human individuals. The material for each subset, its genomic DNA, was split evenly across several immunoSEQ plates. The table came from immunoSEQ multiplex PCR; TCRdb's copy has only in-frame clones and leaves some out. The sample records roughly 2.2 million clones, around 92% being singletons. This clone has only one observation. Its antigen remains unknown. V was clipped by 4 bases and J by 5 bases; unmatched bases: 12. The CDR3 consists of 18 residues. Germline V lookup: CDR1 MDHEN, CDR2 SYDVKM. Study findings and constraints: Tissue TCR repertoires likely differ from these blood-only repertoires.

The V gene is TRBV28, the J gene TRBJ2-2; 11 bases agree with TRBD2. The TCR originated in a man aged 18 to 35 in good health. Some clones in this sample may be carry-over from other donors' samples. The sequencing sample was made of naive CD4+ T cells from PBMCs. Subset reported: CD45RA+ positively selected. Here the CDR3 DNA reads TGTGCCAGCAGTTCTGAGATAGCGGGAGGGCAGAGGACCGGGGAGCTGTTTTTT. Translated, it gives CASSSEIAGGQRTGELFF.